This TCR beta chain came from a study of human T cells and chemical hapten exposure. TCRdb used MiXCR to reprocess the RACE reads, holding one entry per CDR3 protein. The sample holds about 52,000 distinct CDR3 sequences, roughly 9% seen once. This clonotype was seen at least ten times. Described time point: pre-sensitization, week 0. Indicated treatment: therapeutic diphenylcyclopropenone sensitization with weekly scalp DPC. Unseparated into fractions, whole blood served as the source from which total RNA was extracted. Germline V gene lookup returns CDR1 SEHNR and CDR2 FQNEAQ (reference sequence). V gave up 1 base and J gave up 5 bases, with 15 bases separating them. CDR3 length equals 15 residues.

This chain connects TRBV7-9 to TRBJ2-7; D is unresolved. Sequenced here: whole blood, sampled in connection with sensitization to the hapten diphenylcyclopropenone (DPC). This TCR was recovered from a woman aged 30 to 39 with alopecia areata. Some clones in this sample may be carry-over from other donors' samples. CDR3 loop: CASSLDRSLVNEQYF. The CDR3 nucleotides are TGTGCCAGCAGCTTAGATCGCTCTCTGGTGAACGAGCAGTACTTC.